The 24 T cell receptor beta chains below were found in one sample sequenced in a study of long-term antiretroviral therapy in people with HIV. An immunoSEQ assay, version v3.0, was performed at survey level. Clones were sequenced by immunoSEQ multiplex PCR, and TCRdb holds only the in-frame ones, with some missing. The sample has just under 35,000 clones, about 88% seen once; the top ten hold nearly 5%. The sequencing used unsorted PBMCs, collected 2.8 years before starting antiretroviral therapy. These receptors originate from a young woman with HIV.

The chain couples TRBV7-6 to TRBJ1-5; D gene unclear. This CDR3 contains 14 residues. V shed 0 bases and J shed 2 bases, with 5 bases lying between them. Germline values: CDR1 SGHVS, CDR2 FNYEAQ. The CDR3 reads CASSLALGNQPQHF. The CDR3 DNA reads as TGTGCCAGCAGCTTAGCGCTTGGCAATCAGCCCCAGCATTTT.

The chain uses TRBV18 and TRBJ1-1; D is unresolved. This CDR3 spans 15 amino acids. The V gene lost 2 bases and the J gene lost 4 bases, with 14 bases spanning the gap. Germline V lookup: CDR1 KGHSH, CDR2 LQKENI. CDR3 sequence reads: CASSPNPGLGTEAFF. The CDR3 DNA is TGTGCCAGCTCACCAAATCCGGGTTTGGGCACTGAAGCTTTCTTT.

The chain joins TRBV19 to TRBJ1-2; the D gene is possibly TRBD1 (5 bases). CDR3 length: 15 residues. V was cut by 0 bases and J by 2 bases, with 10 bases left in between. Germline CDR1 reads LNHDA; CDR2 reads SQIVND (reference sequence). CDR3 coding DNA: TGTGCCAGTAGTATAGAGGCCCGGGGGAACTATGGCTACACCTTC. It encodes CASSIEARGNYGYTF.

This clone occurred once. The gene calls are TRBV30 and TRBJ1-3, with a possible D match to TRBD1 (5 bases). Germline V lookup: CDR1 GTSNPN, CDR2 SVGIG (reference sequence). V lost 4 bases, J lost 2 bases, and 12 bases lay in between. The CDR3 has 14 amino acids. The CDR3 is CAWTPGPTGNTIYF. DNA of the CDR3: TGTGCCTGGACACCGGGGCCTACTGGAAACACCATATATTTT.

The chain combines TRBV30 with TRBJ1-2; TRBD1 aligns across 10 bases. The trim removed 4 bases at V and 7 bases at J, leaving 12 bases unmatched. CDR1 is GTSNPN, CDR2 SVGIG, per germline (reference sequence). CDR3 length: 15 residues. In DNA, the CDR3 is TGTGCCTGGAAACGGGACAGGGGCCGACCCGGTGGCTACACCTTC. Translation gives CAWKRDRGRPGGYTF.

The J gene is TRBJ1-2, the V gene TRBV27; D may be TRBD1 (5 bases). Trimming left V 6 bases short and J 4 bases short, with 12 bases between. The CDR3 has 13 amino acids. Germline values: CDR1 MNHEY, CDR2 SMNVEV (reference sequence). The DNA of the CDR3 is TGTGCCAGCAGCCGAGACAGACGCTATGGCTACACCTTC. Amino acid sequence: CASSRDRRYGYTF.

The V and J genes are TRBV19 and TRBJ2-1, with 10 bases matching TRBD2. V lost 6 bases and J lost 4; bases outside the gene matches: 9. Germline V gene sequence: CDR1 LNHDA, CDR2 SQIVND (reference sequence). This CDR3 spans 16 amino acids. CDR3 sequence reads: CASSFLAGVNYNEQFF. The CDR3 DNA sequence: TGTGCCAGTAGCTTTCTAGCGGGGGTGAATTACAATGAGCAGTTCTTC.

The J gene is TRBJ1-1, the V gene TRBV6-6, with 9 positions matching TRBD1. Germline assignment: CDR1 MNHNY and CDR2 SVGAGI (reference sequence). The CDR3 extends over 14 amino acids. With V trimmed by 6 bases and J by 6 bases, 8 bases remained unmatched. This chain's CDR3 is CASRKQQGAPEAFF. The CDR3 region has the DNA TGTGCCAGCAGAAAACAACAGGGGGCCCCTGAAGCTTTCTTT.

This clone showed up just a few times. Other nucleotide sequences from this sample produce the same CDR3. The V and J genes are TRBV19 and TRBJ1-6; D is unresolved. Germline loops: CDR1 LNHDA, CDR2 SQIVND (reference sequence). Trimming pared 5 bases from V and 0 bases from J, leaving 11 bases between. The CDR3 totals 16 residues. CDR3 coding DNA: TGTGCCAGTAGTGTCGGTCAGAGCTCCTATAATTCACCCCTCCACTTT. Its translation is CASSVGQSSYNSPLHF.

The chain employs TRBV6-1 and TRBJ1-2; D not resolved. V lost 8 bases and J 4 bases, leaving 11 bases between the germline ends. The length of the CDR3 is 12 residues. Looked up from germline, CDR1 is MNHNS and CDR2 is SASEGT. CDR3 in DNA: TGTGCCAGCGCGAACGGTGGCTATGGCTACACCTTC. Protein sequence: CASANGGYGYTF.

V gene TRBV11-2 combines with J gene TRBJ2-5, with TRBD2 matching 14 bases. Germline values: CDR1 SGHAT, CDR2 FQNNGV. This CDR3 region has 17 residues. V lost 5 bases and J lost 0; bases outside the gene matches: 5. The CDR3 spells CASSPGLAGGYQETQYF. The CDR3 region has the DNA TGTGCCAGCAGCCCCGGACTAGCGGGGGGATACCAAGAGACCCAGTACTTC.

This clone was seen only once. The gene calls are TRBV19 and TRBJ1-5; D unresolved. The CDR3 contains 15 residues. Trimming left V 3 bases short and J 4 bases short, with 13 bases between. CDR1 is LNHDA and CDR2 is SQIVND in the germline V gene (reference sequence). The CDR3 nucleotides are TGTGCCAGTAGTATTTCATCGGGTCTAAATCAGCCCCAGCATTTT. It specifies CASSISSGLNQPQHF.

This chain joins TRBV9 and TRBJ2-1; no clear D gene. From germline, CDR1 is SGDLS and CDR2 YYNGEE. The V and J ends lost 1 base and 6 bases respectively, with 8 bases between them. This CDR3 contains 13 residues. The CDR3 sequence is CASSVTVANEQFF. CDR3 coding DNA: TGTGCCAGCAGCGTAACCGTAGCCAATGAGCAGTTCTTC. Full variable domain (missing parts from reference TRBV9 and TRBJ2-1): DSGVTQTPKHLITATGQRVTLRCSPRSGDLSVYWYQQSLDQGLQFLIQYYNGEERAKGNILERFSAQQFPDLHSELNLSSLELGDSALYFCASSVTVANEQFFGPGTRLTVL.

The rearrangement links TRBV29-1 to TRBJ2-5; no reliable D call. V was cut by 5 bases and J by 5 bases, with 9 bases left in between. This CDR3 comprises 11 residues. CDR1 and CDR2 (germline): SQVTM, ANQGSEA. The CDR3 sequence: CSVQAWETQYF. The CDR3 DNA reads as TGCAGCGTTCAGGCCTGGGAGACCCAGTACTTC.

This clone came up once. The chain recombines TRBV7-2 with TRBJ1-4; D remains unclear. CDR3 length: 13 residues. The V end lost 1 base, the J end lost 6 bases, and 6 bases lay between the germline ends. Germline V gene lookup returns CDR1 SGHTA and CDR2 FQGNSA. CDR3 region: CASSLGGDEKLFF. In DNA, the CDR3 is TGTGCCAGCAGCTTAGGGGGAGATGAAAAACTGTTTTTT.

The V and J genes are TRBV11-2 and TRBJ2-2; tentative D call: TRBD2 (6 bases). This CDR3 region has 15 residues. Trimming removed 5 bases from V and 6 bases from J, with 16 bases in between. Germline CDR1 SGHAT, CDR2 FQNNGV. CDR3 amino acids: CASSPLRGAAGELFF. The CDR3 coding sequence is TGTGCCAGCAGCCCCCTTCGCGGGGCGGCCGGGGAGCTGTTTTTT.

The rearrangement links TRBV25-1 to TRBJ1-1; TRBD1 agrees at 7 bases. This CDR3 has 13 amino acids. CDR1 MGHDK and CDR2 SYGVNS come from the germline V gene. V was pared by 7 bases and J by 5 bases, with 7 bases of the junction left unmatched. The CDR3 reads CASMKGARTEAFF. In DNA form, the CDR3 reads TGTGCCAGCATGAAGGGGGCGAGGACTGAAGCTTTCTTT.

The CDR3 sequence: CASSLFGTSGGADTQYF. The CDR3 region has the DNA TGCGCCAGCAGCTTGTTTGGGACTAGCGGGGGGGCAGATACGCAGTATTTT. The chain is built from TRBV5-1 and TRBJ2-3; 16 bases agree with TRBD2. The CDR3 runs to 17 residues. V shed 1 base, J shed 4 bases, and the junction held 3 bases outside the gene matches. Germline V gene sequence: CDR1 SGHRS, CDR2 YFSETQ.

The V gene is TRBV28, the J gene TRBJ2-2; D is unclear. V was clipped by 1 base and J by 6 bases, with 15 bases between them. The CDR3 has 16 amino acids. The germline V gene encodes CDR1 MDHEN and CDR2 SYDVKM. The chain's CDR3 is CASSLYPGYRAGELFF. In DNA form, the CDR3 reads TGTGCCAGCAGTTTATATCCCGGATATCGGGCCGGGGAGCTGTTTTTT.

The J gene is TRBJ1-6, the V gene TRBV5-6; unclear D gene. CDR1 SGHDT and CDR2 YYEEEE come from the germline V gene. This CDR3 spans 17 amino acids. Trimming removed 0 bases from V and 5 bases from J, with 15 bases in between. The CDR3 sequence is CASSLGLSSPDNSPLHF. CDR3 DNA sequence: TGTGCCAGCAGCTTGGGACTCTCTTCACCTGATAATTCACCCCTCCACTTT.

The V gene is TRBV5-1, the J gene TRBJ1-1, with no clear D. Germline CDR1 is SGHRS and CDR2 is YFSETQ. V lost 6 bases and J 5 bases, leaving 8 bases between the germline ends. This CDR3 has 11 residues. In DNA, the CDR3 is TGCGCCAGCACCTCGGGGACTGAAGCTTTCTTT. It codes for CASTSGTEAFF.

This clone was seen a single time. The chain carries TRBV5-6 and TRBJ1-2; 7 nucleotides agree with TRBD1. The germline CDR1 and CDR2 sequences are SGHDT and YYEEEE. The CDR3 loop spans 13 amino acids. J was trimmed by 8 bases and V by 4 bases; bases with no gene match: 8. The CDR3 here is CASSRRDRAGYTF. The CDR3 coding sequence is TGTGCCAGCAGCCGCCGAGACAGGGCGGGCTACACCTTC.

The J gene is TRBJ1-1, the V gene TRBV5-6; possible D gene TRBD1, 6 bases. Germline-derived CDR1 and CDR2 are SGHDT and YYEEEE. The CDR3 is 14 amino acids. Trimming cost V 0 bases and J 3 bases, with 9 bases left between them. CDR3: CASSLGAGDTEAFF. The CDR3 coding sequence is TGTGCCAGCAGCTTGGGGGCAGGGGACACTGAAGCTTTCTTT.

This clone showed up just once. The V call is TRBV2, the J call TRBJ1-1; 7 positions agree with TRBD1. Germline assignment: CDR1 SNHLY and CDR2 FYNNEI. The CDR3 contains 13 residues. The junction had 2 bases not matched to a gene; V was cut back by 6 bases and J by 1 base. In DNA form, the CDR3 reads TGTGCCAGCAGAGGACAGGAGAACACTGAAGCTTTCTTT. It specifies CASRGQENTEAFF.